The clone carrying this TCR beta chain was found once. These data are taken from a study of cytomegalovirus exposure and HLA in healthy donors. A multiplex PCR was run with 60 Vbeta primers and 13 Jbeta primers. Per the original data handling: Counted up in a later analysis, unique TCR beta chains came to about 80 million, with around 10 million shared. The method was immunoSEQ multiplex PCR; TCRdb's version includes in-frame clones alone and lacks a portion of them. The V and J calls and clone size were taken over from that table, and D and trimming were inferred from the DNA. In the table there are about 200,000 clones, more than 75% of which are singletons. The sample comprised PBMCs. The sequence was collected from a male donor in good health and CMV-seropositive.

The CDR3 loop reads CASSRTVQFSGNTIYF. Written as DNA, the CDR3 is TGTGCCAGCTCCCGGACAGTCCAGTTCTCTGGAAACACCATATATTTT. This chain joins TRBV18 and TRBJ1-3; D perhaps matches TRBD1 (6 bases). Trimming stripped 6 bases from V and 0 bases from J, with 15 bases between. The CDR3 loop spans 16 amino acids. The V gene's germline CDR1 is KGHSH and CDR2 LQKENI.